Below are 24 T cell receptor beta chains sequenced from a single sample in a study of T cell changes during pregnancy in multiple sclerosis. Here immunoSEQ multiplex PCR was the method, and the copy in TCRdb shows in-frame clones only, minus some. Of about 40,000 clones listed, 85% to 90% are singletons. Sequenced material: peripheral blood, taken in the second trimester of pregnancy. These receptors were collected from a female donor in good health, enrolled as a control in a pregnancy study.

CDR3 in DNA: TGCAGCGCCGGTAGTGGGAAGGCCAGGAGGTACGAGCAGTACTTC. Its protein is CSAGSGKARRYEQYF. The rearrangement links TRBV29-1 to TRBJ2-7; tentative D call: TRBD2 (5 bases). Germline values: CDR1 SQVTM, CDR2 ANQGSEA. The CDR3 length is 15 residues. V gave up 7 bases and J gave up 4 bases, with 23 bases separating them.

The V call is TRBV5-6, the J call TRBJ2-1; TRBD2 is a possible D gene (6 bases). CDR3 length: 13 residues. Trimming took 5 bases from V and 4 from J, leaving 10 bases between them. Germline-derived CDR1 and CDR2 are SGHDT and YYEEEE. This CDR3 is CASRRGLYNEQFF. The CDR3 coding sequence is TGTGCCAGCAGGAGGGGACTTTACAATGAGCAGTTCTTC. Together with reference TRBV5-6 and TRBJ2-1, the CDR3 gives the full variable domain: DAGVTQSPTHLIKTRGQQVTLRCSPKSGHDTVSWYQQALGQGPQFIFQYYEEEERQRGNFPDRFSGHQFPNYSSELNVNALLLGDSALYLCASRRGLYNEQFFGPGTRLTVL.

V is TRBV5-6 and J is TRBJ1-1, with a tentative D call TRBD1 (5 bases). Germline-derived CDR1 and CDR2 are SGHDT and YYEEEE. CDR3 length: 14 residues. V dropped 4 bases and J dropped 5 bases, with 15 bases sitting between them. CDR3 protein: CASSPWGGGTEAFF. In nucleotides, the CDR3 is TGTGCCAGCAGCCCGTGGGGGGGAGGTACTGAAGCTTTCTTT.

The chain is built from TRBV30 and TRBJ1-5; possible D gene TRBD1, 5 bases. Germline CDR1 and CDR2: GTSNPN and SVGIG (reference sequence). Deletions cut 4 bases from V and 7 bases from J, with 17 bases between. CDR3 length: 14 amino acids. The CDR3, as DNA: TGTGCCTGGAATCGAGAAGTGGGGGGGCAGCCCCAGCATTTT. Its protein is CAWNREVGGQPQHF.

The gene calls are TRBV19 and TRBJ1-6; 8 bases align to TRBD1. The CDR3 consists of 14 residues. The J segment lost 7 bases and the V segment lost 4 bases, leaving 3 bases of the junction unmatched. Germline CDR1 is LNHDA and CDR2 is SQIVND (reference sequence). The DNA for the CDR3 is TGTGCCAGTAGTACCGGACAGGGAAATTCACCCCTCCACTTT. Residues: CASSTGQGNSPLHF.

Here the CDR3 DNA reads TGTGCCTCTACCGGGGGAGTAACTCTGGGAGCTTTCTTT. Translating it yields CASTGGVTLGAFF. The rearrangement links TRBV19 to TRBJ1-1; perhaps TRBD1 as D (5 bases). The ends were cut back, 11 bases at V and 10 bases at J, with 23 bases in the middle. The CDR3 is 13 amino acids. Germline CDR1 reads LNHDA; CDR2 reads SQIVND (reference sequence).

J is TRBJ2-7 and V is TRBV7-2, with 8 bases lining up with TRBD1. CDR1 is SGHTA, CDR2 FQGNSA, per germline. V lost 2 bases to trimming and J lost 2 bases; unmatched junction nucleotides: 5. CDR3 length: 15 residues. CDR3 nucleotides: TGTGCCAGCAGCTTATCTGCAGGGGGCCCCTACGAGCAGTACTTC. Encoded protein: CASSLSAGGPYEQYF.

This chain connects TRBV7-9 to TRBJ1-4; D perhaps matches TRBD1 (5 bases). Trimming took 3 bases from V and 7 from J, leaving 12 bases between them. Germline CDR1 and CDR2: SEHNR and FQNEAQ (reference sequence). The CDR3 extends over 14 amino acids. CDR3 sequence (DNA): TGTGCCAGCAGCTTGAAAGGGGCGACTGAAAAACTGTTTTTT. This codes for CASSLKGATEKLFF.

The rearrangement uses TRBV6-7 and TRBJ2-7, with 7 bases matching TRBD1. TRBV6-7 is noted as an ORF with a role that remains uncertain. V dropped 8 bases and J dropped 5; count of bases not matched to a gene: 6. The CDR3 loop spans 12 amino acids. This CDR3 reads CASGEQGDEQYF. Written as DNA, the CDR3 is TGTGCCAGCGGGGAGCAGGGGGACGAGCAGTACTTC.

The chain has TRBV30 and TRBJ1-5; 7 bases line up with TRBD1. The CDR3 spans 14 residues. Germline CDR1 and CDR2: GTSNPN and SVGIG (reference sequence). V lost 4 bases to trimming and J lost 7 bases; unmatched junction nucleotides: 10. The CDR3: CAWTGQGGGQPQHF. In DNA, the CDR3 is TGTGCCTGGACCGGGCAGGGGGGAGGCCAGCCCCAGCATTTT. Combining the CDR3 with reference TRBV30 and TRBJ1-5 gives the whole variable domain SQTIHQWPATLVQPVGSPLSLECTVEGTSNPNLYWYRQAAGRGLQLLFYSVGIGQISSEVPQNLSASRPQDRQFILSSKKLLLSDSGFYLCAWTGQGGGQPQHFGDGTRLSIL.

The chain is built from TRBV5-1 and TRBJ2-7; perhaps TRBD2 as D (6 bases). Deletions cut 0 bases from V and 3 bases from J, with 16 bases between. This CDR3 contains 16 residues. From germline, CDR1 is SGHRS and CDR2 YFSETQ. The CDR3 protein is CASSLGGPSEGYEQYF. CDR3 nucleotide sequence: TGCGCCAGCAGCTTGGGAGGGCCTTCGGAGGGCTACGAGCAGTACTTC.

CDR3 protein: CASSSAGTGDTIYF. DNA for the CDR3: TGTGCCAGCAGTTCGGCCGGGACAGGGGACACCATATATTTT. The chain carries TRBV6-5 and TRBJ1-3; 10 nucleotides agree with TRBD1. The CDR3 spans 14 residues. Germline CDR1 reads MNHEY; CDR2 reads SVGAGI. The trim removed 4 bases at V and 8 bases at J, leaving 5 bases unmatched.

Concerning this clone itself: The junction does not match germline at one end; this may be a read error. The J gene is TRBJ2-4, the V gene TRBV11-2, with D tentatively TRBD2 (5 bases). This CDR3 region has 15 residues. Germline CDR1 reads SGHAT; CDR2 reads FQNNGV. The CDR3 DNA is TGTGCCAGCAGTTTAGGGAGTGGGGTGAGGGACATTCAGTACTTC. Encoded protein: CASSLGSGVRDIQYF.

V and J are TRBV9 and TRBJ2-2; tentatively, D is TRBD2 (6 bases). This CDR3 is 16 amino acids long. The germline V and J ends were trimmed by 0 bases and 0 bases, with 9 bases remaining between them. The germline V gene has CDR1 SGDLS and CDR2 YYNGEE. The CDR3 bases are TGTGCCAGCAGCGTAGTAGCGGACCCGAACACCGGGGAGCTGTTTTTT. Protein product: CASSVVADPNTGELFF.

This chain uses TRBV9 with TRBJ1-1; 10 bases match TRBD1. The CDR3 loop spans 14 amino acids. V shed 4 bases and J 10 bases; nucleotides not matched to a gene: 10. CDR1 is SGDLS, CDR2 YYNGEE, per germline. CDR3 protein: CASSPRPGTGAAFF. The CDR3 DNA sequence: TGTGCCAGCAGCCCACGTCCCGGGACAGGGGCAGCTTTCTTT.

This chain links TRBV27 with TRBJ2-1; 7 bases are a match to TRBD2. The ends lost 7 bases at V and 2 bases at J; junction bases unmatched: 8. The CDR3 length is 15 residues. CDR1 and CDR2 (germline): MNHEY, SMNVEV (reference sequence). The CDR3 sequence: CASIPAGTTYNEQFF. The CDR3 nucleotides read TGTGCCAGCATACCCGCCGGGACTACCTACAATGAGCAGTTCTTC.

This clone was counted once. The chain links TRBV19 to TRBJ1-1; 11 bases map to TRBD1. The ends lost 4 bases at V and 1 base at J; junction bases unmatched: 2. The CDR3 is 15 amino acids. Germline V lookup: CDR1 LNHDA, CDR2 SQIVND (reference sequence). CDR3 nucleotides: TGTGCCAGTAGTAAAGGGACAGGGGGGAACACTGAAGCTTTCTTT. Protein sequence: CASSKGTGGNTEAFF.

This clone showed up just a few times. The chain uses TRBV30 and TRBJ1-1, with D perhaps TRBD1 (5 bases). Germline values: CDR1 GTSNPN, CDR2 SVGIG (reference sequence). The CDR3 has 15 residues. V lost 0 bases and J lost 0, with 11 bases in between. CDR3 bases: TGTGCCTGGAGTGTCTTAGACAGCATGAACACTGAAGCTTTCTTT. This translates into CAWSVLDSMNTEAFF.

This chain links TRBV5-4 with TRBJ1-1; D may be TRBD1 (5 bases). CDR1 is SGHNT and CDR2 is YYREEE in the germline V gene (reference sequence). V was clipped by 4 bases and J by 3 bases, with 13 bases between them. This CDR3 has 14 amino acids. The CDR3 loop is CASSRGGADTEAFF. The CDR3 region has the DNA TGTGCCAGCAGCCGGGGAGGGGCGGACACTGAAGCTTTCTTT.

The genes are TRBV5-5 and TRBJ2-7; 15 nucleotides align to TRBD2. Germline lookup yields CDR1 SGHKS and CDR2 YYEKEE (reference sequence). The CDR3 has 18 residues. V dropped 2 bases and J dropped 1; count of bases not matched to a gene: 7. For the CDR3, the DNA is TGTGCCAGCAGCTTTGGACTAGCGGGAGGGTTGACATCCTACGAGCAGTACTTC. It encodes CASSFGLAGGLTSYEQYF.

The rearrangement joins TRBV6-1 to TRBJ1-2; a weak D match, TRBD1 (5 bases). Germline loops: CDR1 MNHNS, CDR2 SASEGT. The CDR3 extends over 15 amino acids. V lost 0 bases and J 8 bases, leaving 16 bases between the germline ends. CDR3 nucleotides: TGTGCCAGCAGTGAAGCACCGGGGGGACTTGGGGGCTACACCTTC. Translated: CASSEAPGGLGGYTF.

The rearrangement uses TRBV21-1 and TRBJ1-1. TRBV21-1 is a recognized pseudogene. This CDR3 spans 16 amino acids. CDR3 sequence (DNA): TGTGCCAGCAGTTCGCTCTTAGCTACAATTCGCACTGAAGCTTTCTTT. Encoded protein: CASSSLLATIRTEAFF.

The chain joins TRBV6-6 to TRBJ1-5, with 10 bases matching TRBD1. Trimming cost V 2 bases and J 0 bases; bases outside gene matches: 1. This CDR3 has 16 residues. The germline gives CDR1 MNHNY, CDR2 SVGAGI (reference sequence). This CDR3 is CASSYGQGGSNQPQHF. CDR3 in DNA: TGTGCCAGCAGTTACGGACAGGGGGGTAGCAATCAGCCCCAGCATTTT.

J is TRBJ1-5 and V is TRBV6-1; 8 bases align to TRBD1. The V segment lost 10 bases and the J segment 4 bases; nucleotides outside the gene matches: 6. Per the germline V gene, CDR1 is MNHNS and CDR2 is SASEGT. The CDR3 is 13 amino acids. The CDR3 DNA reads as TGTGCCACGACAGGGGCGGTAAATCAGCCCCAGCATTTT. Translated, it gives CATTGAVNQPQHF.